This TCR beta chain comes out of a study of blood T cell repertoires in COVID-19. Study at large: There were acute and convalescent COVID-19 samples, and they came from the United States, Italy and Spain. PBMCs, B-cell-depleted T cells, or T cells were the source of the cDNA or gDNA that made up the material.

Germline V CDR1 and CDR2: SGHDT, YYEEEE. This CDR3 spans 14 amino acids. For this clone: A read error may account for a junction end that differs from germline.

The study assigned cohorts using participant-reported clinical history. Using immunoSEQ multiplex PCR, the repertoire was profiled, and TCRdb retains in-frame clones only, with some absent. This table holds 280,000 or so clones, nearly 90% found once. The sequence was collected from a woman aged 50 to 60 who had been exposed to COVID-19. The rearrangement uses TRBV5-6 and TRBJ1-2; possible D gene TRBD1, 6 bases. Sequencing input: PBMCs or T cells enriched from blood (not recorded which). The DNA for the CDR3 is TGTGCCAGCAGCTCTCAGGGGACTAACTCTGGCTACACCTTC. Amino acids: CASSSQGTNSGYTF.